The source of this T cell receptor beta chain is a study of blood T cell repertoires in COVID-19. Study-wide background: The samples span acute and convalescent COVID-19 from the United States, Italy and Spain. T cells, B-cell-depleted T cells, or PBMCs supplied cDNA or gDNA.

Only one count was recorded for this clone. Study processing details: Reference gene primer amplification in the assay estimated nucleated cell counts. The protocol was immunoSEQ multiplex PCR, while the TCRdb copy is restricted to in-frame clones and leaves out a portion. For V, J and clone size, that table is used; D and trimming come from the DNA. Among fewer than 450,000 clones listed, about nine tenths were seen once. The sequence was obtained from a woman between 45 and 65 years old with COVID-19, enrolled during active disease. Sequenced input: peripheral blood.

The CDR3 bases are TGTGCCAGTAGTGCATCAGGATGGGCCTACGAGCAGTACTTC. It encodes CASSASGWAYEQYF. This chain links TRBV19 with TRBJ2-7; D remains unclear. The CDR3 runs to 14 residues. Germline loops: CDR1 LNHDA, CDR2 SQIVND (reference sequence). V lost 5 bases and J 2 bases, leaving 13 bases between the germline ends.